What follows describes a single TCR beta chain. With 3 bases clipped from V and 6 bases from J, the junction kept 16 bases outside the gene matches. In germline, CDR1 is MGHRA, CDR2 YSYEKL. The CDR3 runs to 18 residues. The data belong to a study of blood T cell repertoires in COVID-19. Study as a whole: T cells, B-cell-depleted T cells, or PBMCs provided the cDNA or gDNA that served as material.

Assay used: immunoSEQ multiplex PCR; TCRdb lists only in-frame clones, some missing. Found here are tens of thousands of clones, over 75% of them singletons; the top ten hold 15% to 20%. This clonotype originated in a man in his 70s with active COVID-19. V usage is TRBV4-1 and J usage is TRBJ1-5; 8 nucleotides agree with TRBD1. The sequenced sample consisted of peripheral blood. This CDR3 reads CASSQALLRQGSGQPQHF. The CDR3 region has the DNA TGCGCCAGCAGCCAGGCGCTCCTCCGACAGGGGAGCGGTCAGCCCCAGCATTTT.